The T cell receptor beta chain under discussion was sequenced for a study of OX40 agonist ivuxolimab in advanced cancers. On the study more broadly: Males comprised around 78% of the group, whose mean age was around 62 years (range about 23 to 80).

A word on this clone: Its antigen is unidentified.

General study points: In general, CD8+ T cells held more expanded clones than CD4+ did, on average. Dosing at 0.1 to 3.0 mg/kg was accompanied by clonal expansion of CD4+ and CD8+ blood T cells by week 6.

The CDR3 spans 13 residues. The germline CDR1 and CDR2 sequences are SGHAT and FQNNGV. Trimming removed 5 bases from V and 4 bases from J; junction bases left unmatched: 2. If patients had autoimmune disease history or systemic immunosuppression, they were excluded. This table comes from immunoSEQ multiplex PCR, and its TCRdb copy is limited to in-frame clones, with some not included. Here the sample spans 65,000 to 95,000 clones, around 85% being singletons. The receptor's source is an adult with an advanced solid tumor such as melanoma, head and neck, liver or kidney cancer. The sample in question was CD4+ or CD8+ T cells sorted from blood, obtained in a trial of the OX40 agonist ivuxolimab. This chain uses TRBV11-2 with TRBJ1-5; TRBD1 aligns across 7 bases. The CDR3, as DNA: TGTGCCAGCAGCCAACAGGGGAATCAGCCCCAGCATTTT. Residues: CASSQQGNQPQHF.